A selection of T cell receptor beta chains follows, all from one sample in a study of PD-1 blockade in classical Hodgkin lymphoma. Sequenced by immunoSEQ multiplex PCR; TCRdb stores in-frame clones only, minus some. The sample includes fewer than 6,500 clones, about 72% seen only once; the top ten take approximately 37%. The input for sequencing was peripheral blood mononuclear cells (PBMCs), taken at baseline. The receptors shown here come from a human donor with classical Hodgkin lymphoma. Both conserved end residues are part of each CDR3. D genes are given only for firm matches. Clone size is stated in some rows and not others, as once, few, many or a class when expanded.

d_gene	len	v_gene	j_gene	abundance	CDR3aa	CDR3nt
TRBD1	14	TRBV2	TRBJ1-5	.	CASSEWTGYQPQHF	TGTGCCAGCAGTGAATGGACAGGCTATCAGCCCCAGCATTTT
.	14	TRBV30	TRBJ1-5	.	CAWRGLQGNQPQHF	TGTGCCTGGAGGGGCTTACAAGGCAATCAGCCCCAGCATTTT
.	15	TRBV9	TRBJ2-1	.	CASSVGGWLYNEQFF	TGTGCCAGCAGCGTTGGGGGCTGGCTGTACAATGAGCAGTTCTTC
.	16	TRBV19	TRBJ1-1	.	CASSSKMSLGNTEAFF	TGTGCCAGTAGTAGTAAAATGTCTTTGGGGAACACTGAAGCTTTCTTT
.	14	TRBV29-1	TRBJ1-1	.	CSGTGLLGNTEAFF	TGCAGCGGTACAGGGTTGCTGGGGAACACTGAAGCTTTCTTT
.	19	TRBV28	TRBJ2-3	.	CASSLITPHGGIITDTQYF	TGTGCCAGCAGTCTCATAACCCCCCACGGGGGCATAATCACAGATACGCAGTATTTT
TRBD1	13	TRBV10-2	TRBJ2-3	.	CASRQGAGDTQYF	TGCGCCAGCAGACAGGGGGCCGGAGATACGCAGTATTTT
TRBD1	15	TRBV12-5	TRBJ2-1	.	CASGSGDRALNEQFF	TGTGCTAGTGGTTCGGGGGACAGGGCACTCAATGAGCAGTTCTTC
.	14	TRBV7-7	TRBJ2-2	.	CASSLGLTSGELFF	TGTGCTAGCAGCTTAGGGCTAACCTCCGGGGAGCTGTTTTTT
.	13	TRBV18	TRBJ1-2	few	CASSPEGNYGYTF	TGTGCCAGCTCACCTGAGGGGAACTATGGCTACACCTTC
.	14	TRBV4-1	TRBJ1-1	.	CASSQGILNTEAFF	TGCGCCAGCAGCCAAGGGATCCTGAACACTGAAGCTTTCTTT
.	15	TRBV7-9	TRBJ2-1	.	CASSLTGTLYNEQFF	TGTGCCAGCAGCTTAACCGGGACACTCTACAATGAGCAGTTCTTC
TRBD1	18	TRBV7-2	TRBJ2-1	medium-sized	CASSLVFGTGGSYNEQFF	TGTGCCAGCAGCTTAGTTTTCGGGACAGGAGGTTCCTACAATGAGCAGTTCTTC
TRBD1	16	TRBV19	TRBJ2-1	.	CASINTGVMSINEQFF	TGTGCCAGTATCAACACAGGGGTTATGTCTATAAATGAGCAGTTCTTC
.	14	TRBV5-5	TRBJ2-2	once	CASSPILATGELFF	TGTGCCAGCAGCCCGATCCTAGCGACCGGGGAGCTGTTTTTT
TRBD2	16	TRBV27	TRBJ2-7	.	CASSFRELAGVYEQYF	TGTGCCAGCAGTTTCAGGGAACTAGCGGGAGTCTACGAGCAGTACTTC
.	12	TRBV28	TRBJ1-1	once	CASRGENTEAFF	TGTGCCAGCCGGGGGGAGAACACTGAAGCTTTCTTT
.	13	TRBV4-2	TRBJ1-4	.	CASSPQYNEKLFF	TGTGCCAGCAGCCCGCAGTATAATGAAAAACTGTTTTTT
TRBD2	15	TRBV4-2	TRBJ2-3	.	CASSPGLAGGDTQYF	TGTGCCAGCAGCCCAGGACTAGCGGGAGGGGATACGCAGTATTTT
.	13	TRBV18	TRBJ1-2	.	CASSPMTAYGYTF	TGTGCCAGCTCACCGATGACAGCTTATGGCTACACCTTC